This TCR beta chain was sequenced for a study of T-cell reconstitution after alpha-beta-depleted transplantation in children (TCRdb year 2016). About the study as a whole: Using TCR repertoire profiling, the study followed T-cell immune reconstitution in a quantitative way in children after TCRalphabeta/CD19-depleted allogeneic hematopoietic cell transplantation.

Libraries came from PCR. Sequenced using an Illumina HiSeq 2500. Molecular barcoding was employed in the preparation of TCR libraries, with unique molecular identifiers being used to normalize TCRbeta repertoire quantification. The public reads were reprocessed in TCRdb via fastp at Q25 and MiXCR, keeping in-frame beta chains. Records with the same CDR3 protein are collapsed into one entry carrying the most frequent genes and DNA. The sample contains fewer than 550,000 distinct CDR3 sequences, over 9.5% of them found a single time. The ten most abundant clones make up around 15% of the sample. According to the study, the label for this sample's treatment or condition signals: allogeneic hematopoietic cell transplantation with graft depleted of TCRalphabeta T cells and CD19 B cells. Transplant recipients were children who received TCRalphabeta/CD19-depleted allogeneic hematopoietic cell grafts. Points on this clonotype: Its antigen is still unknown. Nothing much larger sits one base from this clone, and base qualities are not available.

Study-level results and caveats: Over subsequent months, a decline in hyperexpanded clone frequencies was noted, and after one year, T-cell counts and TCRbeta diversity were mostly ascribed to newly produced T cells. About two months after transplant, the apparently early recovery of alphabetaT-cell counts reportedly depended on just several hundred clones that had expanded rapidly and came from non-depleted graft cells. In some patients, the high TCRbeta diversity seen at day 60 was put down to recipient T cells and intrathymic progenitors that had survived conditioning.

The sample here was PBMCs, mostly from graft donor cells, taken 180 days after TCRalphabeta/CD19-depleted stem cell transplant. The sequence was collected from a female patient under 10 years old who had a stem cell transplant for aplastic anemia, so the T cells may come from the graft donor.

The DNA reads TGTGCCAGCAGTTACAAACAGGGTCTTAAAAACATTCAGTACTTC. Its protein reads: CASSYKQGLKNIQYF. This receptor chain uses TRBV6-5 and TRBJ2-4, and possibly TRBD1, on 6 matching bases. The junction carries 12 bases between V and J, which are trimmed by 2 bases and 4 bases respectively. The CDR3 starts with the cysteine, ends with the phenylalanine, and has 15 residues. Here the CDR3 DNA is all that survives: 45 bases in frame from base 1. CDR1 and CDR2, looked up from the germline V gene, are MNHEY and SVGAGI.